This T cell receptor (beta chain) came from a study of OX40 agonist ivuxolimab in advanced cancers. TCRdb's copy holds only in-frame clones and misses some; the assay was immunoSEQ multiplex PCR. The repertoire holds 60,000 to 80,000 clones, with 86% as singletons. This clone was observed once. The sequence came from an adult with an advanced solid tumor such as melanoma, head and neck, liver or kidney cancer. The sample was CD4+ or CD8+ T cells sorted from blood, taken in a trial of the OX40 agonist ivuxolimab.

Here the CDR3 reads CASSLRDGVWVYGYTF. CDR3 nucleotides: TGTGCCAGCAGCTTACGGGACGGAGTATGGGTGTATGGCTACACCTTC. V usage is TRBV5-8 and J usage is TRBJ1-2, with a possible D match to TRBD1 (5 bases). Germline V lookup: CDR1 SGHTS, CDR2 YDEGEE. Between the trimmed V and J ends, which lost 2 bases and 5 bases, there was a span of 19 bases. CDR3 length: 16 amino acids.